A single sample gave rise to the 26 T cell receptor beta chains below, sequenced in a study of shared clonotypes between healthy human individuals (dated by TCRdb to about 2020). Libraries were constructed by the immunoSEQ multiplex PCR assay. Sourced from immuneACCESS, this table was stored by TCRdb with only in-frame sequences that have V and J called. A share of the clones is absent; for the studies checked, an unresolved V gene accounts for under half, and the remainder has no known explanation. This sample gives about 2.3 million clones in total; over 90% of them show up just once. The ten largest clones add up to roughly 0.36% of the sample. The sample consisted of naive CD4+ T cells from PBMCs. Explained via the paper, the cell subset or site label denotes: CD45RA+ positively selected. The receptors derive from a man younger than 30 in good health. Some clones in this sample may be carry-over from other donors' samples.

CDR3 nucleotide sequence: TGTGCCATCAGCCCAACGACAGGGGGCGGGGGCTACACCTTC. It encodes CAISPTTGGGGYTF. The chain combines TRBV10-3 with TRBJ1-2; TRBD1 aligns across 10 bases. The V and J ends lost 6 bases and 8 bases, in that order; junction bases with no gene match: 9. Germline loops: CDR1 ENHRY, CDR2 SYGVKD. This CDR3 has 14 residues.

The chain's CDR3 is CASSLIGRQETQYF. For the CDR3, the DNA is TGTGCCAGCAGCTTAATAGGCCGCCAAGAGACCCAGTACTTC. V is TRBV7-2 and J is TRBJ2-5; D gene ambiguous. Germline V CDR1 and CDR2: SGHTA, FQGNSA. The V end was cut by 2 bases, the J end by 1 base, with 8 bases between. This CDR3 is built from 14 residues.

This clone was observed a few times. This chain uses TRBV7-3 with TRBJ1-1, with D possibly being TRBD1 (5 bases). V was clipped by 5 bases and J by 1 base, with 8 bases between them. This CDR3 contains 13 residues. Germline V gene data show CDR1 as SGHTA and CDR2 as FQGTGA. Written as DNA, the CDR3 is TGTGCCAGCAGCGTCAGGGCGAACACTGAAGCTTTCTTT. The encoded protein is CASSVRANTEAFF.

This chain uses TRBV7-2 with TRBJ2-4, with D possibly being TRBD2 (6 bases). Per germline, CDR1 SGHTA and CDR2 FQGNSA. The CDR3 sequence is 18 residues long. Trimming removed 5 bases from V and 0 bases from J, with 20 bases in between. The CDR3 is CASSIPGPTGVAKNIQYF. The CDR3 DNA sequence: TGTGCCAGCAGCATTCCTGGGCCCACGGGGGTAGCCAAAAACATTCAGTACTTC.

The chain recombines TRBV25-1 with TRBJ1-4; D might be TRBD1 (5 bases). The CDR3 has 15 residues. Germline V gene data show CDR1 as MGHDK and CDR2 as SYGVNS. Trimming took 8 bases from V and 1 from J, leaving 14 bases between them. CDR3 DNA: TGTGCCAGCGGAGCGTATGGGGGAACTAATGAAAAACTGTTTTTT. Its translation: CASGAYGGTNEKLFF. Using reference TRBV25-1 and TRBJ1-4 for the parts outside the CDR3, the full variable domain is EADIYQTPRYLVIGTGKKITLECSQTMGHDKMYWYQQDPGMELHLIHYSYGVNSTEKGDLSSESTVSRIRTEHFPLTLESARPSHTSQYLCASGAYGGTNEKLFFGSGTQLSVL.

The rearrangement uses TRBV6-5 and TRBJ1-2; D not resolved. The CDR3 sequence is 14 residues long. Deletions cut 6 bases from V and 2 bases from J, with 13 bases between. Germline V CDR1 and CDR2: MNHEY, SVGAGI. CDR3 residues: CASRAGGVNYGYTF. Written as DNA, the CDR3 is TGTGCCAGCAGGGCGGGTGGGGTCAACTATGGCTACACCTTC.

The chain combines TRBV5-4 with TRBJ2-3; 12 bases agree with TRBD2. The V gene end was trimmed by 0 bases and the J gene end by 5 bases; junction bases not matched to a gene: 4. CDR1 is SGHNT, CDR2 YYREEE, per germline (reference sequence). CDR3 length: 16 amino acids. CDR3 in DNA: TGTGCCAGCAGCTTGGCGTCTAGCGGGAGGGTAGATACGCAGTATTTT. This encodes CASSLASSGRVDTQYF.

The DNA for the CDR3 is TGCGCCAGCACCATGACGTACGAGCAGTACTTC. Amino acid sequence: CASTMTYEQYF. The V call is TRBV23-1, the J call TRBJ2-7; D remains unclear. TRBV23-1 is an ORF, with its function uncertain. The CDR3 covers 11 residues. The germline V and J ends were trimmed by 7 bases and 4 bases, with 8 bases remaining between them.

This clone appeared a single time. The J gene is TRBJ2-3, the V gene TRBV11-2; D ambiguous. V lost 6 bases, J lost 0 bases, and 16 bases lay in between. The CDR3 has 16 residues. The germline V gene has CDR1 SGHAT and CDR2 FQNNGV. CDR3 sequence (DNA): TGTGCCAGCAGAACCTTTGGGCGATCTAGCACAGATACGCAGTATTTT. Its translation: CASRTFGRSSTDTQYF. Variable domain in full (rest from reference TRBV11-2 and TRBJ2-3): EAGVAQSPRYKIIEKRQSVAFWCNPISGHATLYWYQQILGQGPKLLIQFQNNGVVDDSQLPKDRFSAERLKGVDSTLKIQPAKLEDSAVYLCASRTFGRSSTDTQYFGPGTRLTVL.

The genes are TRBV14 and TRBJ2-1, with no clear D. CDR3 length: 16 residues. V gave up 0 bases and J gave up 6 bases, with 15 bases separating them. Germline V gene sequence: CDR1 SGHDN, CDR2 FVKESK. The CDR3 sequence is CASSQDRGTHINEQFF. The CDR3 DNA is TGTGCCAGCAGCCAAGATCGCGGAACTCACATCAATGAGCAGTTCTTC.

This chain uses TRBV7-2 with TRBJ1-1; tentative D call: TRBD1 (6 bases). CDR3 length: 13 amino acids. Trimming took 2 bases from V and 3 from J, leaving 7 bases between them. Per germline, CDR1 SGHTA and CDR2 FQGNSA. DNA for the CDR3: TGTGCCAGCAGCTTACAGGGGTACACTGAAGCTTTCTTT. Residues: CASSLQGYTEAFF.

The chain recombines TRBV7-9 with TRBJ2-3; unclear D gene. The CDR3 spans 14 residues. V lost 5 bases and J lost 4, with 13 bases in between. Germline V CDR1 and CDR2: SEHNR, FQNEAQ (reference sequence). DNA of the CDR3: TGTGCCAGCAGCCTAGATCGAATGGCAGATACGCAGTATTTT. It codes for CASSLDRMADTQYF.

The DNA of the CDR3 is TGTGCCAGCAGTCCCTACGACTACGAGCAGTACTTC. Translated, it gives CASSPYDYEQYF. This chain connects TRBV28 to TRBJ2-7; D gene unclear. This CDR3 region has 12 residues. Germline assignment: CDR1 MDHEN and CDR2 SYDVKM. Trimming pared 5 bases from V and 3 bases from J, leaving 8 bases between.

CDR3 sequence: CSVTGLLNTEAFF. The CDR3 DNA reads TGCAGCGTAACGGGCCTTTTGAACACTGAAGCTTTCTTT. This chain uses TRBV29-1 with TRBJ1-1; D is ambiguous. Between the trimmed V and J ends, which lost 6 bases and 0 bases, there was a span of 11 bases. CDR1 SQVTM and CDR2 ANQGSEA come from the germline V gene. CDR3 length: 13 residues.

The chain couples TRBV5-1 to TRBJ2-1, with 10 positions matching TRBD2. This CDR3 spans 16 amino acids. The V and J ends lost 4 bases and 6 bases, in that order; junction bases with no gene match: 10. Per the germline V gene, CDR1 is SGHRS and CDR2 is YFSETQ. CDR3: CASSLTAGGEGNEQFF. The CDR3 DNA reads as TGCGCCAGCAGCCTAACAGCGGGAGGGGAAGGCAATGAGCAGTTCTTC.

The rearrangement joins TRBV2 to TRBJ1-4, with D unresolved. Trimming left V 4 bases short and J 4 bases short, with 10 bases between. The CDR3 is 14 amino acids. Germline V CDR1 and CDR2: SNHLY, FYNNEI. The CDR3 loop is CASSGPADNEKLFF. Written as DNA, the CDR3 is TGTGCCAGCAGTGGGCCGGCAGATAATGAAAAACTGTTTTTT.

The chain has TRBV25-1 and TRBJ2-7; the D gene is possibly TRBD2 (5 bases). This CDR3 region has 15 residues. The germline V gene encodes CDR1 MGHDK and CDR2 SYGVNS. The V end lost 0 bases, the J end lost 0 bases, and 9 bases lay between the germline ends. As DNA, the CDR3 is TGTGCCAGCAGTGAATATTTCGGGGACTCCTACGAGCAGTACTTC. It translates to CASSEYFGDSYEQYF.

This clone was picked up one time. V is TRBV28 and J is TRBJ2-7, with a weak D call TRBD2 (5 bases). The V end lost 6 bases, the J end lost 0 bases, and 15 bases lay between the germline ends. CDR1 and CDR2 (germline): MDHEN, SYDVKM. The CDR3 sequence is 15 residues long. CDR3 loop: CASRRPRGFSYEQYF. DNA for the CDR3: TGTGCCAGCAGGAGACCCCGCGGGTTCTCCTACGAGCAGTACTTC.

This clone was counted only a few times. The J gene is TRBJ1-1, the V gene TRBV6-6; D is ambiguous. The V and J ends lost 4 bases and 0 bases respectively, with 15 bases between them. CDR1 is MNHNY, CDR2 SVGAGI, per germline (reference sequence). The CDR3 runs 16 residues. Here the CDR3 reads CASSSMGLTMNTEAFF. CDR3 DNA: TGTGCCAGCAGTTCCATGGGCCTTACAATGAACACTGAAGCTTTCTTT.

The chain's CDR3 is CASRVVARVTGELFF. CDR3 nucleotide sequence: TGTGCCAGCCGGGTGGTAGCACGGGTCACCGGGGAGCTGTTTTTT. The chain employs TRBV6-5 and TRBJ2-2, with D unclear. The CDR3 length is 15 residues. Germline V gene data show CDR1 as MNHEY and CDR2 as SVGAGI. Trimming shortened V by 8 bases and J by 4 bases, and 17 bases separated the two germline ends.

The chain combines TRBV2 with TRBJ2-7; D remains ambiguous. V dropped 1 base and J dropped 0 bases, with 10 bases sitting between them. CDR3 length: 15 residues. Germline assignment: CDR1 SNHLY and CDR2 FYNNEI. For the CDR3, the DNA is TGTGCCAGCAGTGAAGGGGGAACCTTCTCCTACGAGCAGTACTTC. It is translated as CASSEGGTFSYEQYF.

In the case of this clone: Additional DNA sequences in this sample encode the identical CDR3. This chain connects TRBV5-1 to TRBJ1-4; 11 bases map to TRBD1. The CDR3 consists of 15 residues. J gave up 7 bases and V 2 bases, and 4 bases lay outside the gene matches. CDR1 SGHRS and CDR2 YFSETQ come from the germline V gene. The CDR3 nucleotides read TGCGCCAGCAGCTTTAGGGGACAGGGGGGTGAAAAACTGTTTTTT. Its protein is CASSFRGQGGEKLFF.

The V call is TRBV5-1, the J call TRBJ2-7; no clear D gene. The V gene's germline CDR1 is SGHRS and CDR2 YFSETQ. The CDR3 runs to 14 residues. V dropped 4 bases and J dropped 5 bases, with 16 bases sitting between them. For the CDR3, the DNA is TGCGCCAGCAGCAGAAGACGACAAGGCGACGAGCAGTACTTC. Amino acids: CASSRRRQGDEQYF.

The chain recombines TRBV30 with TRBJ2-3, with 9 bases identical to TRBD2. The CDR3 is 14 amino acids. Unmatched junction bases numbered 6, after V lost 5 bases and J lost 3 bases. Germline-derived CDR1 and CDR2 are GTSNPN and SVGIG (reference sequence). CDR3 nucleotide sequence: TGTGCCTGGTTCAGAGCGGGAGGAACAGATACGCAGTATTTT. Its protein product is CAWFRAGGTDTQYF. Based on the CDR3 plus reference TRBV30 and TRBJ2-3, the full variable domain is SQTIHQWPATLVQPVGSPLSLECTVEGTSNPNLYWYRQAAGRGLQLLFYSVGIGQISSEVPQNLSASRPQDRQFILSSKKLLLSDSGFYLCAWFRAGGTDTQYFGPGTRLTVL.

The rearrangement uses TRBV7-3 and TRBJ2-5, with D hard to call. Germline CDR1 and CDR2: SGHTA and FQGTGA. There are 13 residues in the CDR3. V gave up 5 bases and J gave up 4 bases, with 11 bases separating them. Here the CDR3 DNA reads TGTGCCAGCAGCGTTTCTACGGCAGAGACCCAGTACTTC. The encoded protein is CASSVSTAETQYF.

This clone was found once. The chain employs TRBV6-5 and TRBJ2-4; D unresolved. Germline V gives CDR1 MNHEY, CDR2 SVGAGI. The CDR3 is 14 residues long. V lost 5 bases, J lost 0 bases, and 8 bases lay in between. DNA of the CDR3: TGTGCCAGCAGTCGTTGGACAGCCAAAAACATTCAGTACTTC. This gives the protein CASSRWTAKNIQYF.